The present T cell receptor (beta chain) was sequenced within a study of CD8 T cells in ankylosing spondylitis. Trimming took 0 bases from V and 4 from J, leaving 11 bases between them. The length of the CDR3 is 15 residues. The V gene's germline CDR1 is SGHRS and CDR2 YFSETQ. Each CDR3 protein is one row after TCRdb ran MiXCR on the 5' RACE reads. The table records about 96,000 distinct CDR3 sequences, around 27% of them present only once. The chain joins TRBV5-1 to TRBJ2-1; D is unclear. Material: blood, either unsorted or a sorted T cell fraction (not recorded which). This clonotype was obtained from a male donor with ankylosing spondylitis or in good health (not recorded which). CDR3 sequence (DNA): TGCGCCAGCAGCTTGGTAGGCCGTTCTTACAATGAGCAGTTCTTC. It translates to CASSLVGRSYNEQFF.